Following are 6 T cell receptor beta chains from one sample sequenced in a study of vaccination and CD4 T cells after COVID-19. Treatment meaning: roughly 10-day PBMC culture with coronavirus spike peptide pools or control peptides (ViraFEST assay). With the Oncomine TCR Beta short-read assay, DNA from cultured CD4+ T cells was sequenced. MiXCR, run by TCRdb on the PCR reads, gives a single entry per CDR3 protein. The profile covers about 15,000 distinct CDR3 sequences, with 53% appearing a single time and around a tenth taken by the ten largest. Their target antigens are unknown. Sequencing was performed on CD4+ T cells from blood, cultured in vitro, taken before SARS-CoV-2 vaccination. The receptors here all came from a human donor who had recovered from COVID-19.

The chain employs TRBV20-1 and TRBJ2-3; the D gene is possibly TRBD1 (5 bases). Between the trimmed V and J ends, which lost 1 base and 0 bases, there was a span of 14 bases. The germline gives CDR1 DFQATT, CDR2 SNEGSKA (reference sequence). The CDR3 runs 16 residues. This CDR3 is CSARAPRWGSTDTQYF. CDR3 nucleotides: TGCAGTGCTAGAGCCCCTAGGTGGGGCAGCACAGATACGCAGTATTTT.

The rearrangement uses TRBV20-1 and TRBJ2-5; D uncertain. The CDR3 covers 12 residues. CDR1 and CDR2 (germline): DFQATT, SNEGSKA (reference sequence). Trimming shortened V by 6 bases and J by 6 bases, and 14 bases separated the two germline ends. CDR3 DNA sequence: TGCAGTGCCCAACTGAACTCGAAGACCCAGTACTTC. Translation: CSAQLNSKTQYF.

This clonotype has just a few counts. J is TRBJ2-7 and V is TRBV7-9, with D unclear. Per germline, CDR1 SEHNR and CDR2 FQNEAQ (reference sequence). V lost 2 bases and J lost 6, with 14 bases in between. This CDR3 contains 14 residues. The CDR3 nucleotides are TGTGCCAGCAGCTTAAACTCAGGTTCACCCGAGCAGTACTTC. It specifies CASSLNSGSPEQYF.

This clonotype was picked up a small number of times. V gene TRBV7-8 combines with J gene TRBJ1-1, with D uncertain. Trimming stripped 0 bases from V and 6 bases from J, with 17 bases between. Germline CDR1 and CDR2: SGHVS and FQNEAQ. This CDR3 has 16 amino acids. In DNA, the CDR3 is TGTGCCAGCAGCTTAGCTGTCGGACGAGGGTACGCTGAAGCTTTCTTT. Translating it yields CASSLAVGRGYAEAFF.

V is TRBV6-1 and J is TRBJ1-6; the D gene is possibly TRBD1 (6 bases). The V gene's germline CDR1 is MNHNS and CDR2 SASEGT. The CDR3 extends over 19 amino acids. V was shortened by 2 bases and J by 5 bases, with 22 bases between the two germline ends. As DNA, the CDR3 is TGTGCCAGCAGTGAATCAGTCCCGGGGGCGAGGTCGGATAATTCACCCCTCCACTTT. Translation gives CASSESVPGARSDNSPLHF.

V and J are TRBV19 and TRBJ2-1; D remains ambiguous. Germline V lookup: CDR1 LNHDA, CDR2 SQIVND (reference sequence). The CDR3 runs to 12 residues. The V gene lost 5 bases and the J gene lost 9 bases, with 11 bases spanning the gap. The CDR3 DNA reads TGTGCCAGTAGTTCCCTTAGTAGTGAGCAGTTCTTC. The encoded protein is CASSSLSSEQFF.